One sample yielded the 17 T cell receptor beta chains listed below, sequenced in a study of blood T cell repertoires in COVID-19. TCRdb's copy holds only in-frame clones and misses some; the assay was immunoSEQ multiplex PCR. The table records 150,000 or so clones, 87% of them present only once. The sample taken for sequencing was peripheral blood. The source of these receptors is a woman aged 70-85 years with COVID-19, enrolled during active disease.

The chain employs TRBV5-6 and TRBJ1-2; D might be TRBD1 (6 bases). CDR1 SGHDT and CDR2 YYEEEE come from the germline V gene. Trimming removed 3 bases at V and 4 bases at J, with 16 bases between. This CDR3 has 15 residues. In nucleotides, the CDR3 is TGTGCCAGCAGCTCAAACTGGGGGGGCGGCTATGGCTACACCTTC. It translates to CASSSNWGGGYGYTF.

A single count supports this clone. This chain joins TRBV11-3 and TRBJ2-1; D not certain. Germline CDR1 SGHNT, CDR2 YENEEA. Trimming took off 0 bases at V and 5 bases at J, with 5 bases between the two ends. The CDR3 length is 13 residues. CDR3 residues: CASSLDRHNEQFF. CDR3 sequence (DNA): TGTGCCAGCAGCTTAGATCGTCACAATGAGCAGTTCTTC.

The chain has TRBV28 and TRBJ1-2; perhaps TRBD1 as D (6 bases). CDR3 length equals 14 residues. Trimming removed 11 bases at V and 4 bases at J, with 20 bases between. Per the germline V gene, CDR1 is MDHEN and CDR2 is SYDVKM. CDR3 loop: CARWGGGGSYGYTF. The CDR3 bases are TGTGCCCGCTGGGGTGGGGGCGGCAGCTATGGCTACACCTTC.

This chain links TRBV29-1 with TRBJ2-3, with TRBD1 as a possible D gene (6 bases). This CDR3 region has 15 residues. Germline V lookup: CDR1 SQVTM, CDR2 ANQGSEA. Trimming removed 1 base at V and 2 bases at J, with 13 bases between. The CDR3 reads CSVEVSGVATDTQYF. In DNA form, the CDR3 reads TGCAGCGTTGAAGTCTCAGGGGTGGCCACAGATACGCAGTATTTT.

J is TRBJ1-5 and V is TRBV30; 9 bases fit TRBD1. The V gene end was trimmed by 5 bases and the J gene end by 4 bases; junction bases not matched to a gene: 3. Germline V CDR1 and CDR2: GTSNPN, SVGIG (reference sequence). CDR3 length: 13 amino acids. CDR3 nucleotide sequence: TGTGCCTGGTCCGGGACAGGGAATCAGCCCCAGCATTTT. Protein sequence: CAWSGTGNQPQHF.

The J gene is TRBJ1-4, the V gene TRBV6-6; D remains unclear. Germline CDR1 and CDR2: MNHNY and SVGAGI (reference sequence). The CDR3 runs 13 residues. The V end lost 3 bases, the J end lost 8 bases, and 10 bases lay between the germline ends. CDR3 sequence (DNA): TGTGCCAGCAGTTATCGCCCGGGAGAAAAACTGTTTTTT. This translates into CASSYRPGEKLFF.

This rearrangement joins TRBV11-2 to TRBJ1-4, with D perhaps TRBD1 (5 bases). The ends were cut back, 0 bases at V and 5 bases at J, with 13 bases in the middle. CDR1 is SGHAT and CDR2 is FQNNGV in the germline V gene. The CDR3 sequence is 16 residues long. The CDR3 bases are TGTGCCAGCAGCTTAGAGGGGCGTCGGGGGAATGAAAAACTGTTTTTT. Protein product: CASSLEGRRGNEKLFF.

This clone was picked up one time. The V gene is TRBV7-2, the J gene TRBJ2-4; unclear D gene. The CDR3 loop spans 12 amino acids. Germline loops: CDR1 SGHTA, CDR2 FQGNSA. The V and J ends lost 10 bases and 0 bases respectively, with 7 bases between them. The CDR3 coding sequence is TGTGCCACCCGGTCAGCCAAAAACATTCAGTACTTC. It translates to CATRSAKNIQYF.

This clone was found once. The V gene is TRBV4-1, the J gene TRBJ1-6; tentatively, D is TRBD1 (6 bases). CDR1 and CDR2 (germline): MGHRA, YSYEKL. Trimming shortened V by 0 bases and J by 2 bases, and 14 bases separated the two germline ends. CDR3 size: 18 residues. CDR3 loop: CASSQEQNRVAYNSPLHF. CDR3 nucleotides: TGCGCCAGCAGCCAAGAACAGAACAGGGTGGCCTATAATTCACCCCTCCACTTT.

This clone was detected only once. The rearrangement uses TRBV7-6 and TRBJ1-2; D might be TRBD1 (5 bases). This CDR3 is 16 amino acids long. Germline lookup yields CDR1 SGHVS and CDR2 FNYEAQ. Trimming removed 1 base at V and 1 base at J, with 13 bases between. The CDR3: CASSLGPDILNYGYTF. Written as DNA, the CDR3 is TGTGCCAGCAGCTTAGGCCCGGACATTCTTAACTATGGCTACACCTTC.

In DNA form, the CDR3 reads TGTGCCAGCAGCTTAGGCAATGCGCGGGGGGGCCTTTACAATGAGCAGTTCTTC. Amino acids: CASSLGNARGGLYNEQFF. The V and J genes are TRBV11-3 and TRBJ2-1, with TRBD2 identical over 9 bases. After removal of 1 base from V and 4 bases from J, the junction contained 11 bases not matched to a gene. Germline lookup yields CDR1 SGHNT and CDR2 YENEEA. The CDR3 is 18 amino acids.

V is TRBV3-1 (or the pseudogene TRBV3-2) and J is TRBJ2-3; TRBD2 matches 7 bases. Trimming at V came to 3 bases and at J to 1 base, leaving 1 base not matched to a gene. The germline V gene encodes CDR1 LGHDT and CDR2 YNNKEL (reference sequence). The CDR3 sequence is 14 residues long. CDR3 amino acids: CASSQGGGTDTQYF. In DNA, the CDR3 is TGTGCCAGCAGCCAGGGGGGGGGCACAGATACGCAGTATTTT.

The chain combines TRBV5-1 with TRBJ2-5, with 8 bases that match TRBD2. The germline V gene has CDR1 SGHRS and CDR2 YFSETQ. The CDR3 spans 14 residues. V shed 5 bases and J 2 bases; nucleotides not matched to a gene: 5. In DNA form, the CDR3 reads TGCGCCAGCAGATCTACTAGCGGTCAAGAGACCCAGTACTTC. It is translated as CASRSTSGQETQYF. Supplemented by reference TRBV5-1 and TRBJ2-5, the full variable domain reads KAGVTQTPRYLIKTRGQQVTLSCSPISGHRSVSWYQQTPGQGLQFLFEYFSETQRNKGNFPGRFSGRQFSNSRSEMNVSTLELGDSALYLCASRSTSGQETQYFGPGTRLLVL.

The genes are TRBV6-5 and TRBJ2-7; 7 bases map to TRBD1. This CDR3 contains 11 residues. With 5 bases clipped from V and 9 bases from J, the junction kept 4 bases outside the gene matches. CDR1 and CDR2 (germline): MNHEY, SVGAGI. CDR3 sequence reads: CASSNGQVQYF. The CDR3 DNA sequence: TGTGCCAGCAGTAACGGACAGGTGCAGTACTTC.

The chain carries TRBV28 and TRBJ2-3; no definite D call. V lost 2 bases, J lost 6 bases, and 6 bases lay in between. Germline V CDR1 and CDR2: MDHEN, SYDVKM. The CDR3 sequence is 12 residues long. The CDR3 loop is CASSLPRDTQYF. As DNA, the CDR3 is TGTGCCAGCAGTTTACCGCGGGATACGCAGTATTTT.

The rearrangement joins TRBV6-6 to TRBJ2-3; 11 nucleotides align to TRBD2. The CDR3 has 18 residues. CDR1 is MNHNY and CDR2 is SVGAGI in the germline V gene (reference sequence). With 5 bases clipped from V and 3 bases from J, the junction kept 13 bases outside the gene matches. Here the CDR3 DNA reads TGTGCCAGCAGTCGCCTTTCCGGGACTAGCGGATTTACAGATACGCAGTATTTT. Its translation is CASSRLSGTSGFTDTQYF.

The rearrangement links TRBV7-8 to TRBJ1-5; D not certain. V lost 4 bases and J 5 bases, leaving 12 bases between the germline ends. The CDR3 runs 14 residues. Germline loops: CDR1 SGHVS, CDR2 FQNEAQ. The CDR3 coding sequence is TGTGCCAGCAGCTCTCAGAACCCAGATCAGCCCCAGCATTTT. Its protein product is CASSSQNPDQPQHF.